This T cell receptor beta chain is from a study of cytotoxic CD8 clonotypes in ibrutinib-treated CLL. The CDR3 runs 18 residues. Germline assignment: CDR1 KGHSH and CDR2 LQKENI. After removal of 3 bases from V and 9 bases from J, the junction contained 17 bases not matched to a gene. This clone has a single count. Produced via immunoSEQ multiplex PCR; TCRdb's table is partial and in-frame only. The data hold 28,000 or so clones, with roughly 60% observed a single time. This chain joins TRBV18 and TRBJ2-1; 10 positions agree with TRBD1. Material: PBMCs, obtained before ibrutinib treatment. The TCR originated in a human donor with chronic lymphocytic leukemia. The CDR3 region has the DNA TGTGCCAGCTCACCCATGCTGGGGGGACAGGGGTTCGGTGGTGAGCAGTTCTTC. Amino acid sequence: CASSPMLGGQGFGGEQFF.